Presented here are 17 T cell receptor beta chains from one specimen sequenced in a study of blood T cell repertoires in COVID-19. Method: immunoSEQ multiplex PCR; TCRdb's copy keeps in-frame clones and lacks some. There are about 220,000 clones in the sample; 84% occur only once, and 9.7% lies in the top ten. The specimen was peripheral blood. These receptors all stem from a man in his fifties with active or convalescent COVID-19.

The V and J genes are TRBV6-2 or TRBV6-3 and TRBJ2-1, with D perhaps matching TRBD2 (5 bases). V was pared by 3 bases and J by 2 bases, with 11 bases between. The V gene's germline CDR1 is MNHEY and CDR2 SVGEGT. The CDR3 extends over 15 amino acids. The CDR3, as DNA: TGTGCCAGCAGTTATCGGGGTACGACCTACAATGAGCAGTTCTTC. Translating it yields CASSYRGTTYNEQFF.

The V call is TRBV5-1, the J call TRBJ1-4; tentative D call: TRBD1 (6 bases). The CDR3 loop spans 15 amino acids. Trimming removed 1 base from V and 5 bases from J, with 12 bases in between. The V gene's germline CDR1 is SGHRS and CDR2 YFSETQ. Here the CDR3 DNA reads TGCGCCAGCAGCTTGTCCAGGGGAAGAAATGAAAAACTGTTTTTT. Residues: CASSLSRGRNEKLFF.

This rearrangement joins TRBV7-2 to TRBJ2-7; 9 nucleotides line up with TRBD2. The CDR3 covers 16 residues. V was pared by 5 bases and J by 0 bases, with 8 bases of the junction left unmatched. Per germline, CDR1 SGHTA and CDR2 FQGNSA. CDR3 protein: CASSPAAGGSSYEQYF. The CDR3 DNA reads TGTGCCAGCAGCCCCGCGGCGGGAGGGAGCTCCTACGAGCAGTACTTC.

The CDR3 DNA reads as TGTGCCAGCAGCGGAAGGACAGGAGAATCAATCAACACCGGGGAGCTGTTTTTT. This encodes CASSGRTGESINTGELFF. This rearrangement joins TRBV9 to TRBJ2-2; the match to TRBD1 covers 7 bases. This CDR3 region has 18 residues. Germline assignment: CDR1 SGDLS and CDR2 YYNGEE. V shed 3 bases and J 2 bases; nucleotides not matched to a gene: 13.

The gene calls are TRBV10-3 and TRBJ2-3; perhaps TRBD1 as D (7 bases). V shed 6 bases and J shed 6 bases, with 16 bases lying between them. The CDR3 sequence is 14 residues long. In germline, CDR1 is ENHRY, CDR2 SYGVKD. The CDR3, as DNA: TGTGCCATCAGGGGGTCAGGGGGGCGGGATACGCAGTATTTT. This encodes CAIRGSGGRDTQYF.

The gene calls are TRBV11-3 and TRBJ1-1; D not resolved. The length of the CDR3 is 15 residues. Germline CDR1 and CDR2: SGHNT and YENEEA. Trimming left V 1 base short and J 1 base short, with 10 bases between. CDR3 sequence: CASSLGFGPNTEAFF. The CDR3 region has the DNA TGTGCCAGCAGCTTAGGCTTTGGGCCGAACACTGAAGCTTTCTTT.

This chain joins TRBV5-1 and TRBJ2-2; TRBD1 aligns across 10 bases. There are 16 residues in the CDR3. Germline CDR1 SGHRS, CDR2 YFSETQ. Losses at the gene ends were 8 bases for V and 0 bases for J; bases not matched to a gene: 7. The CDR3 coding sequence is TGCGCCAGTCATTCCGGGACAGGGGCGAACACCGGGGAGCTGTTTTTT. Protein sequence: CASHSGTGANTGELFF. The whole variable domain, filled in from reference TRBV5-1 and TRBJ2-2, reads KAGVTQTPRYLIKTRGQQVTLSCSPISGHRSVSWYQQTPGQGLQFLFEYFSETQRNKGNFPGRFSGRQFSNSRSEMNVSTLELGDSALYLCASHSGTGANTGELFFGEGSRLTVL.

The chain has TRBV11-2 and TRBJ1-1; D is ambiguous. CDR1 is SGHAT, CDR2 FQNNGV, per germline. The V end was cut by 1 base, the J end by 6 bases, with 9 bases between. This CDR3 has 13 residues. The DNA of the CDR3 is TGTGCCAGCAGCTTAGCCCGGGGAGCTGAAGCTTTCTTT. Its translation: CASSLARGAEAFF.

This clone occurred a few times. This sequence joins TRBV18 and TRBJ2-7; TRBD2 aligns across 9 bases. The germline CDR1 and CDR2 sequences are KGHSH and LQKENI. The V segment lost 6 bases and the J segment 1 base; nucleotides outside the gene matches: 10. This CDR3 has 16 amino acids. This CDR3 reads CASSRSNSGSSYEQYF. DNA of the CDR3: TGTGCCAGCTCCCGCAGTAATAGCGGGAGTTCCTACGAGCAGTACTTC.

The chain carries TRBV7-2 and TRBJ1-2; tentatively, D is TRBD1 (5 bases). The CDR3 is made up of 15 amino acids. Germline CDR1 SGHTA, CDR2 FQGNSA. V was clipped by 0 bases and J by 4 bases, with 12 bases between them. The CDR3 DNA sequence: TGTGCCAGCAGCTTAGCCGCAGGGAAGGTCTATGGCTACACCTTC. This translates into CASSLAAGKVYGYTF.

This rearrangement joins TRBV12-3 or TRBV12-4 to TRBJ1-2; 8 bases are shared with TRBD1. Trimming removed 5 bases from V and 8 bases from J; junction bases left unmatched: 7. The CDR3 is 13 residues long. The CDR3 sequence is CASSRGTGEGYTF. The CDR3 nucleotides read TGTGCCAGCAGTCGAGGGACAGGAGAAGGCTACACCTTC.

V is TRBV19 and J is TRBJ2-7, with 10 bases fitting TRBD2. V shed 10 bases and J 4 bases; nucleotides not matched to a gene: 7. In germline, CDR1 is LNHDA, CDR2 SQIVND (reference sequence). The CDR3 sequence is 13 residues long. Here the CDR3 reads CATSAGGGYEQYF. DNA of the CDR3: TGTGCCACCTCAGCGGGAGGGGGATACGAGCAGTACTTC.

This clone was seen once. The chain carries TRBV7-2 and TRBJ1-2; 9 nucleotides agree with TRBD1. Germline V gene lookup returns CDR1 SGHTA and CDR2 FQGNSA. V lost 1 base to trimming and J lost 5 bases; unmatched junction nucleotides: 2. The CDR3 is 14 amino acids. CDR3 residues: CASSLVGQGYGYTF. For the CDR3, the DNA is TGTGCCAGCAGCTTAGTTGGACAGGGGTATGGCTACACCTTC.

This chain joins TRBV2 and TRBJ1-2; D possibly corresponds to TRBD1 (6 bases). The germline V and J ends were trimmed by 10 bases and 2 bases, with 11 bases remaining between them. The CDR3 runs to 12 residues. Per the germline V gene, CDR1 is SNHLY and CDR2 is FYNNEI. CDR3 region: CAIQGTNYGYTF. The CDR3 DNA sequence: TGTGCCATTCAGGGGACCAACTATGGCTACACCTTC. The full variable domain, rest sourced from reference TRBV2 and TRBJ1-2, is EPEVTQTPSHQVTQMGQEVILRCVPISNHLYFYWYRQILGQKVEFLVSFYNNEISEKSEIFDDQFSVERPDGSNFTLKIRSTKLEDSAMYFCAIQGTNYGYTFGSGTRLTVV.

The J gene is TRBJ1-5, the V gene TRBV19, with 10 nucleotides matching TRBD1. Trimming took 2 bases from V and 3 from J; bases not matched to a gene: 7. From germline, CDR1 is LNHDA and CDR2 SQIVND (reference sequence). The CDR3 has 17 amino acids. The CDR3 DNA is TGTGCCAGTAGTATAAGGGGCGGACAGGGGGTCAATCAGCCCCAGCATTTT. Its protein product is CASSIRGGQGVNQPQHF.

In the case of this clone: At one boundary the junction diverges from the germline segment, which might be a read error. The chain couples TRBV2 to TRBJ1-2; TRBD1 might be the D (6 bases). Germline CDR1 is SNHLY and CDR2 is FYNNEI. The length of the CDR3 is 16 residues. CDR3 in DNA: TGTGCCAGCTGTGAGGTACAGGGTTTATTGGTCTATGGCTACACCTTC. Translation gives CASCEVQGLLVYGYTF.

This clone was picked up a small number of times. This chain uses TRBV7-2 with TRBJ1-3; TRBD1 aligns across 10 bases. V gave up 5 bases and J gave up 3 bases; unmatched junction bases: 7. The CDR3 consists of 16 residues. CDR1 is SGHTA, CDR2 FQGNSA, per germline. CDR3 sequence (DNA): TGTGCCAGCAGCCCGAGACAGGGGGCGGGTGGAAACACCATATATTTT. This encodes CASSPRQGAGGNTIYF.